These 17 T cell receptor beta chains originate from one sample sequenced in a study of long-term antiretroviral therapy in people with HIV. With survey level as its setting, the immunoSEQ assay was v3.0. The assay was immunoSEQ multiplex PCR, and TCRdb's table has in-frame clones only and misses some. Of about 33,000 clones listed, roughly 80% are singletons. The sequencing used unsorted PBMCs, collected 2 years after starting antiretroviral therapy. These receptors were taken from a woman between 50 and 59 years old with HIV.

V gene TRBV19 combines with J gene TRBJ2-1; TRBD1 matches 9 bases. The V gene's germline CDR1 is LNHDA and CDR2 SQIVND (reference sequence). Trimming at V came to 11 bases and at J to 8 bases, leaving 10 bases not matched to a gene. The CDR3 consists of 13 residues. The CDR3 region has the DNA TGTGCCTCTAGGACAGGGGCGGTGGATGAGCAGTTCTTC. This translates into CASRTGAVDEQFF.

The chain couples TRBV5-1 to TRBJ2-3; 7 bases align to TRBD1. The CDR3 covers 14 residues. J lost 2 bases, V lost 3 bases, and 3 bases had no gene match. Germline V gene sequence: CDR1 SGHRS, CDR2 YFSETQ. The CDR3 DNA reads TGCGCCAGCAGCTCGACAGGGACCACAGATACGCAGTATTTT. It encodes CASSSTGTTDTQYF.

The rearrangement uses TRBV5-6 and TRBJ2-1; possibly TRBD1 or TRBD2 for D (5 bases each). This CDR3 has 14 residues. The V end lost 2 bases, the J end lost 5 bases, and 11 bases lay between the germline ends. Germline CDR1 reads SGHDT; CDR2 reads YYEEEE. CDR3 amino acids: CASSLSGRDNEQFF. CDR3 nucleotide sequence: TGTGCCAGCAGCTTAAGCGGCAGGGACAATGAGCAGTTCTTC.

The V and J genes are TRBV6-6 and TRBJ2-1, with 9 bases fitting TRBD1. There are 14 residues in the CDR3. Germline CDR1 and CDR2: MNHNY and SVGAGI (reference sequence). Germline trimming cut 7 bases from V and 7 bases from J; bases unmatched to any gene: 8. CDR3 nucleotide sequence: TGTGCCAGCACTCGGACAGGGGATATGAATGAGCAGTTCTTC. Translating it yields CASTRTGDMNEQFF.

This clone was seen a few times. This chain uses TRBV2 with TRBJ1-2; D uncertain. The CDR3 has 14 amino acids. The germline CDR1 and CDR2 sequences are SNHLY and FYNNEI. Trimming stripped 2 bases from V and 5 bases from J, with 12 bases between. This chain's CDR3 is CASSESSLRYGYTF. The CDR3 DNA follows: TGTGCCAGCAGTGAATCCAGCCTCCGGTATGGCTACACCTTC.

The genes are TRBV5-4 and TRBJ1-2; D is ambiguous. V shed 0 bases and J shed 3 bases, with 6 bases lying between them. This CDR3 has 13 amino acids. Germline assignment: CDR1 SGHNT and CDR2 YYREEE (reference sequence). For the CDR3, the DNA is TGTGCCAGCAGCTTGGCGGGGTACTATGGCTACACCTTC. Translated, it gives CASSLAGYYGYTF.

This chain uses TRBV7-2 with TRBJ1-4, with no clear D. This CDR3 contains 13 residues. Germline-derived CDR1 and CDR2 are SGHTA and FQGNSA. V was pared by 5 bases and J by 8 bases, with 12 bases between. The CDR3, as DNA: TGTGCCAGCAGCCTTGGGGTTTGGGAAAAACTGTTTTTT. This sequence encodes CASSLGVWEKLFF.

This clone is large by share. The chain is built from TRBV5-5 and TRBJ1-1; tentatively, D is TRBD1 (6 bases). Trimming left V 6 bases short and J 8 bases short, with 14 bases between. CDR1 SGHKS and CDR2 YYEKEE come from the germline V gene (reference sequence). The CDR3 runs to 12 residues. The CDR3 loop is CASTLGQLEAFF. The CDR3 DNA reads TGTGCCAGCACCCTCGGACAGTTAGAAGCTTTCTTT.

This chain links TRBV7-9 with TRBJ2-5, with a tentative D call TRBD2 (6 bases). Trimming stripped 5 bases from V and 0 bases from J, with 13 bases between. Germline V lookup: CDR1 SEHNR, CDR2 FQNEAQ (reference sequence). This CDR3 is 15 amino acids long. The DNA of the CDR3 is TGTGCCAGCAGCCCCTACCGGGGGAACCAAGAGACCCAGTACTTC. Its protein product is CASSPYRGNQETQYF. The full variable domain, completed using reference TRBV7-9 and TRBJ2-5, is DTGVSQNPRHKITKRGQNVTFRCDPISEHNRLYWYRQTLGQGPEFLTYFQNEAQLEKSRLLSDRFSAERPKGSFSTLEIQRTEQGDSAMYLCASSPYRGNQETQYFGPGTRLLVL.

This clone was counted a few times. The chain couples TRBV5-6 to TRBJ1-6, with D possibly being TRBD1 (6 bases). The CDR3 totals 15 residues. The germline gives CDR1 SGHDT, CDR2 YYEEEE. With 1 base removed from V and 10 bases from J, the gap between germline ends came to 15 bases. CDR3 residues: CASSLWAGVGSPLHF. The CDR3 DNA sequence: TGTGCCAGCAGCTTGTGGGCAGGGGTAGGCTCACCCCTCCACTTT.

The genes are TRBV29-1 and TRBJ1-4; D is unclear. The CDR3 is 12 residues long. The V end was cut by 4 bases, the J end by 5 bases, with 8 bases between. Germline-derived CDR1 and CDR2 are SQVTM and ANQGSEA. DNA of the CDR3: TGCAGCGTTGCTGGGGTAAATGAAAAACTGTTTTTT. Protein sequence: CSVAGVNEKLFF.

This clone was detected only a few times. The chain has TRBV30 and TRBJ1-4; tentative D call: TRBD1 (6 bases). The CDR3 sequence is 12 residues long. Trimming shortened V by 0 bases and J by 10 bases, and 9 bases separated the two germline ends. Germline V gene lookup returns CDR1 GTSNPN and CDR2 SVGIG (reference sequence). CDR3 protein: CAWSVGGGKLFF. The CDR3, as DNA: TGTGCCTGGAGTGTGGGGGGCGGAAAACTGTTTTTT.

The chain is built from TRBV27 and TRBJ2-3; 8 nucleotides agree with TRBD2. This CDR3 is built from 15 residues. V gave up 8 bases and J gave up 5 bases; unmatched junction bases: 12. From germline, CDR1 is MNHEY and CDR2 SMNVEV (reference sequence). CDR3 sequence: CASGYRRGVGDTQYF. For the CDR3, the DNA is TGTGCCAGCGGATACAGGCGGGGGGTTGGAGATACGCAGTATTTT.

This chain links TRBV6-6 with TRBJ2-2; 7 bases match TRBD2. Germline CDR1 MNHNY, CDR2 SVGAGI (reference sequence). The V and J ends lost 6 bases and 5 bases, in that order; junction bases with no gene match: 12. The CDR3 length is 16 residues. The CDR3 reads CASSQPRSGNTGELFF. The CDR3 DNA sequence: TGTGCCAGCAGCCAACCCAGGAGCGGGAATACCGGGGAGCTGTTTTTT.

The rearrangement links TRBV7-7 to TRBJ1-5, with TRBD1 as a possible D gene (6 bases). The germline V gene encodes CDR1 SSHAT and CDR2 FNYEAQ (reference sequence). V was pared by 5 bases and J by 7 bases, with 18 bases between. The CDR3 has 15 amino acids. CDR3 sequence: CASSPPYGGRQPQHF. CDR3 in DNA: TGTGCCAGCAGCCCCCCCTACGGGGGCAGACAGCCCCAGCATTTT.

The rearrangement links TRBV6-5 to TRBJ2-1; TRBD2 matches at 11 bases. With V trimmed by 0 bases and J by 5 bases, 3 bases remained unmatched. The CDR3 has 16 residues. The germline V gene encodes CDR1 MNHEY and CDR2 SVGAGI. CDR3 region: CASSYSGTSGHNEQFF. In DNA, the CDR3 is TGTGCCAGCAGTTACTCCGGGACTAGCGGTCACAATGAGCAGTTCTTC.

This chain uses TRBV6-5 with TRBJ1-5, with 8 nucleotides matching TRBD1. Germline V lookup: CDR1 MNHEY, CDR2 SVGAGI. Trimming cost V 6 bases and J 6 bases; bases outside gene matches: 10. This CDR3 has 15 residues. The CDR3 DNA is TGTGCCAGCAGGACTGGACAGGGAAGAAGTCAGCCCCAGCATTTT. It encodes CASRTGQGRSQPQHF.